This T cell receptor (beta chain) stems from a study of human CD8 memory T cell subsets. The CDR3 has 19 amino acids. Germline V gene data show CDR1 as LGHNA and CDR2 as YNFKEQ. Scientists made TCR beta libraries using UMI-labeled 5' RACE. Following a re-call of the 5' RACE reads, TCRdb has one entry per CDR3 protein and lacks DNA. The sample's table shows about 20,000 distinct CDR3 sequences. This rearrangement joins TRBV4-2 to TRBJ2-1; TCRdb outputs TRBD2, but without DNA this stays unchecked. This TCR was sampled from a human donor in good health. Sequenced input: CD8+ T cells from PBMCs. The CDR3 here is CASSQDLGTSGRSYNEQFF.